The source of this T cell receptor (beta chain) is a study of glioma-infiltrating T cells. Amplification of TCR alpha and beta CDR3 regions from RNA used iRepertoire nested multiplex PCR. A single record per CDR3 protein comes from TCRdb applying MiXCR to the multiplex PCR reads. The sample yields about 130,000 distinct CDR3 sequences, roughly a quarter seen once. Study-wide findings and caveats: CDR3 overlap between tissue and blood was very small.

The V end lost 4 bases, the J end lost 6 bases, and 10 bases lay between the germline ends. The CDR3 has 13 amino acids. For this clonotype: Antigen unknown.

The chain recombines TRBV12-3 or TRBV12-4 with TRBJ1-3; TRBD1 might be the D (5 bases). The sample comprised glioma tissue, nonneoplastic brain tissue, or PBMCs (not recorded which). The TCR sequence derives from a human donor with low-grade glioma or glioblastoma, undergoing nonglioma brain surgery, or in good health (not recorded which). CDR3 amino acids: CASSSTVENTIYF. The CDR3 DNA sequence: TGTGCCAGCAGTTCGACAGTAGAAAACACCATATATTTT.